Each of the 4 T cell receptor beta chains below was sequenced from the same sample in a study of blood T cell repertoires in COVID-19. Generated by immunoSEQ multiplex PCR, the TCRdb table keeps only in-frame clones and is missing some. The sample comprises about 76,000 clones, around 87% of which are singletons, and over 25% rests with the top ten. Specimen: peripheral blood. Every receptor here comes from a woman over 75 with active or convalescent COVID-19.

The chain combines TRBV3-1 (or the pseudogene TRBV3-2) with TRBJ2-7; D is possibly TRBD1 (5 bases). This CDR3 has 15 residues. In germline, CDR1 is LGHDT, CDR2 YNNKEL (reference sequence). Trimming stripped 3 bases from V and 4 bases from J, with 16 bases between. CDR3 sequence: CASSHVRTRFYEQYF. Here the CDR3 DNA reads TGTGCCAGCAGCCACGTCCGGACAAGGTTTTACGAGCAGTACTTC.

V gene TRBV7-6 combines with J gene TRBJ1-1; D might be TRBD1 (5 bases). CDR3 length equals 16 residues. The ends were cut back, 3 bases at V and 3 bases at J, with 17 bases in the middle. The germline V gene has CDR1 SGHVS and CDR2 FNYEAQ. In DNA form, the CDR3 reads TGTGCCAGCAGCTTTAATATAGGGGATCAAGACACTGAAGCTTTCTTT. Protein: CASSFNIGDQDTEAFF.

The chain carries TRBV30 and TRBJ2-3; 7 bases agree with TRBD1. The CDR3 is 16 residues long. Germline CDR1 reads GTSNPN; CDR2 reads SVGIG (reference sequence). V was clipped by 2 bases and J by 0 bases; unmatched bases: 8. The CDR3 is CAWSTRTGDSTDTQYF. In DNA, the CDR3 is TGTGCCTGGAGTACGCGGACAGGAGACAGCACAGATACGCAGTATTTT. The full variable domain, rest sourced from reference TRBV30 and TRBJ2-3, is SQTIHQWPATLVQPVGSPLSLECTVEGTSNPNLYWYRQAAGRGLQLLFYSVGIGQISSEVPQNLSASRPQDRQFILSSKKLLLSDSGFYLCAWSTRTGDSTDTQYFGPGTRLTVL.

The gene calls are TRBV5-5 and TRBJ1-1; D is undetermined. Germline V lookup: CDR1 SGHKS, CDR2 YYEKEE (reference sequence). Trimming took off 4 bases at V and 3 bases at J, with 16 bases between the two ends. The length of the CDR3 is 15 residues. CDR3 amino acids: CASSILYEADTEAFF. CDR3 DNA: TGTGCCAGCAGCATCCTCTATGAGGCCGACACTGAAGCTTTCTTT.